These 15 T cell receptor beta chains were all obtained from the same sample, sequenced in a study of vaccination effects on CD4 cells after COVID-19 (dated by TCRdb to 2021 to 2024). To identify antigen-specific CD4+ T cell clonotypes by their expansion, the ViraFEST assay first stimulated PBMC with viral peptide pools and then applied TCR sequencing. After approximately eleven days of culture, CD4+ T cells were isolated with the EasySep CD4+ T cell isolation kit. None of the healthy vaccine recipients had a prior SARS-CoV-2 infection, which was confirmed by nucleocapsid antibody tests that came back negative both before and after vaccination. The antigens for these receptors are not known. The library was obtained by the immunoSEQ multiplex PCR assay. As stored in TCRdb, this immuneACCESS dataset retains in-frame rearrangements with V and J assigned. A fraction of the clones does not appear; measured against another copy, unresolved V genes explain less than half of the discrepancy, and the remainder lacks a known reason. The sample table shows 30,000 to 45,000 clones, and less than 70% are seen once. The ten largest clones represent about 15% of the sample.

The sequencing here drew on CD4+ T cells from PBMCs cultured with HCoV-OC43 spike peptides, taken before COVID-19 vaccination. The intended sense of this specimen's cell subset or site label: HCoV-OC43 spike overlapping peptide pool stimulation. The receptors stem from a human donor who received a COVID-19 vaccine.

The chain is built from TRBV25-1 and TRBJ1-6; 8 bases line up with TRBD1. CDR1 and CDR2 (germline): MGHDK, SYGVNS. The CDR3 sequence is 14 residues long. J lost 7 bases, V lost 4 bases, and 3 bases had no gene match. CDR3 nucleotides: TGTGCCAGCAGTGTTTACAGGGGGAATTCACCCCTCCACTTT. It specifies CASSVYRGNSPLHF.

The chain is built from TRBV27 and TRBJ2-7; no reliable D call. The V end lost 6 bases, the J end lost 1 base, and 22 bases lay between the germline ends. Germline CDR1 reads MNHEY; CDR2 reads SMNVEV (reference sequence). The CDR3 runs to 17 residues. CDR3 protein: CASRYSFKGRKSYEQYF. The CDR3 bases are TGTGCCAGCAGATACTCCTTTAAAGGGCGTAAGTCCTACGAGCAGTACTTC.

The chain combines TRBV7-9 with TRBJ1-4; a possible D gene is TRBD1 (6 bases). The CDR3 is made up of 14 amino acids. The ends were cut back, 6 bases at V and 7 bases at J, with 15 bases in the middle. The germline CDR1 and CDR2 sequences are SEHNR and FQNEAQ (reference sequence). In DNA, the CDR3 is TGTGCCAGCAGTCTAAGGGGGGTTCGTGAAAAACTGTTTTTT. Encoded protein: CASSLRGVREKLFF.

CDR3 residues: CASSETGGVAGNTIYF. As DNA, the CDR3 is TGTGCCAGTAGTGAGACAGGCGGAGTTGCTGGAAACACCATATATTTT. The chain uses TRBV19 and TRBJ1-3, with D possibly matching TRBD1 (6 bases). In germline, CDR1 is LNHDA, CDR2 SQIVND (reference sequence). This CDR3 region has 16 residues. V lost 5 bases and J 2 bases, leaving 16 bases between the germline ends.

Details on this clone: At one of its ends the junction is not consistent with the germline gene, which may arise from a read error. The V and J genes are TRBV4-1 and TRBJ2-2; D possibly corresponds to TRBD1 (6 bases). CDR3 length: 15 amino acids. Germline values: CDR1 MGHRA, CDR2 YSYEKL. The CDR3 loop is CASSQTTGNAGELFF. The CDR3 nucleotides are TGCGCCAGCAGCCAAACTACAGGGAACGCCGGGGAGCTGTTTTTT.

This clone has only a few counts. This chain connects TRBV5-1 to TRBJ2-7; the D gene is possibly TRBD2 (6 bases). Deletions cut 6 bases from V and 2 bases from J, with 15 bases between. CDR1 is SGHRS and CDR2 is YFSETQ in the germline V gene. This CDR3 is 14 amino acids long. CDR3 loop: CASMDTGAPYEQYF. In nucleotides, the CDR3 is TGCGCCAGCATGGATACGGGAGCCCCCTACGAGCAGTACTTC.

DNA of the CDR3: TGTGCCACCAGCAGGGGCCTAGCTGGTAGCACAGATACGCAGTATTTT. It specifies CATSRGLAGSTDTQYF. V is TRBV15 and J is TRBJ2-3; TRBD2 might be the D (5 bases). There are 16 residues in the CDR3. Trimming shortened V by 3 bases and J by 0 bases, and 13 bases separated the two germline ends. CDR1 is LNHNV and CDR2 is YYDKDF in the germline V gene (reference sequence).

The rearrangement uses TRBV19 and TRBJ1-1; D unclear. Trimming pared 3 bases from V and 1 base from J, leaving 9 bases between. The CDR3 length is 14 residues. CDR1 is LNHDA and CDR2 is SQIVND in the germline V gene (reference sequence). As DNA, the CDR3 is TGTGCCAGTAGTATTAGGTTCCCGAACACTGAAGCTTTCTTT. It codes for CASSIRFPNTEAFF.

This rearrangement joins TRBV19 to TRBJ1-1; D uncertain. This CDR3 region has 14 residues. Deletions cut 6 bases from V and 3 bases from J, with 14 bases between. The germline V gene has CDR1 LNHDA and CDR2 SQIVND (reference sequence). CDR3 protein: CASSWTPGDTEAFF. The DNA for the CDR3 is TGTGCCAGTAGCTGGACCCCCGGCGACACTGAAGCTTTCTTT.

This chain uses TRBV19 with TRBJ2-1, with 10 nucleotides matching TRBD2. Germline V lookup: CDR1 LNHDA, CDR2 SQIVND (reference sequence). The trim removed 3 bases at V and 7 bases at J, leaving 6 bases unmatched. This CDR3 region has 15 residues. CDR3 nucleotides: TGTGCCAGTAGTATGGGAGCGGGGGGGCTAAATGAGCAGTTCTTC. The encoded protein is CASSMGAGGLNEQFF.

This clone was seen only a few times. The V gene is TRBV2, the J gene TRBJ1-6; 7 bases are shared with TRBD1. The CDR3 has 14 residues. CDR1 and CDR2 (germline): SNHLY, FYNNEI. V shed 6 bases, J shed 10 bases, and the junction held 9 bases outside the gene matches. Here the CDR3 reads CASRPGGTTSPLHF. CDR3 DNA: TGTGCCAGCAGACCAGGGGGGACGACCTCACCCCTCCACTTT.

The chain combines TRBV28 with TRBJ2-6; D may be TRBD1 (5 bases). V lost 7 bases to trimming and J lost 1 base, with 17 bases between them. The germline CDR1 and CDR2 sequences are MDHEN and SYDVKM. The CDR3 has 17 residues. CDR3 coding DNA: TGTGCCAGCACTGCCCCTATAGGGGTTTCTGGGGCCAACGTCCTGACTTTC. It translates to CASTAPIGVSGANVLTF.

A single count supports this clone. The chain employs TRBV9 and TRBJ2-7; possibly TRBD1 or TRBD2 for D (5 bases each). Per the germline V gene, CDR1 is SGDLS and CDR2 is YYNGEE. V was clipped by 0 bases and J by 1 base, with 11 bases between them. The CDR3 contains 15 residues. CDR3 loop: CASSVGGTVSYEQYF. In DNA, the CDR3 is TGTGCCAGCAGCGTAGGTGGGACGGTATCCTACGAGCAGTACTTC.

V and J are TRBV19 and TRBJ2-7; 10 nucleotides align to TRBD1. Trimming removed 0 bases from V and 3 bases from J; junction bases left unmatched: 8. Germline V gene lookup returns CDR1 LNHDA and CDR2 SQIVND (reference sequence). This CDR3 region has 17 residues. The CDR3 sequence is CASSIESGTGDIYEQYF. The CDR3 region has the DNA TGTGCCAGTAGTATAGAATCCGGGACAGGGGACATCTACGAGCAGTACTTC.

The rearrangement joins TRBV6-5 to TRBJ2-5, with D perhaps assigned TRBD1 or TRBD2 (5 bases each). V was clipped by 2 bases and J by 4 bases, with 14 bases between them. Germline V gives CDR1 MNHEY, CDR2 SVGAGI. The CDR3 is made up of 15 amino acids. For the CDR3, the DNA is TGTGCCAGCAGTTACGAGGGGTTGACTTTAGAGACCCAGTACTTC. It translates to CASSYEGLTLETQYF.